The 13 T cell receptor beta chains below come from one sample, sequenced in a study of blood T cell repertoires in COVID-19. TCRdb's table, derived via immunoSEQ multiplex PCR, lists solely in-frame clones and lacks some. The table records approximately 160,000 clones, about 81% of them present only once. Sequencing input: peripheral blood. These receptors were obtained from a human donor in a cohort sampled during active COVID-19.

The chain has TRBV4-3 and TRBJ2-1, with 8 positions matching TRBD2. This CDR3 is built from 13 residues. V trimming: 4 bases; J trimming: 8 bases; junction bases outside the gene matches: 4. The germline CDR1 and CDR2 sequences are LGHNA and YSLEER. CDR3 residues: CASSRSGGYEQFF. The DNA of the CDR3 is TGCGCCAGCAGCCGGAGCGGGGGCTATGAGCAGTTCTTC.

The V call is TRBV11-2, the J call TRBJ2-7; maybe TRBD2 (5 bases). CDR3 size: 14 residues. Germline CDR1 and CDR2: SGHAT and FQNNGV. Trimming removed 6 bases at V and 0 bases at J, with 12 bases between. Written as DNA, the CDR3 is TGTGCCAGCAGTTTAACTAGGAGCTCCTACGAGCAGTACTTC. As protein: CASSLTRSSYEQYF.

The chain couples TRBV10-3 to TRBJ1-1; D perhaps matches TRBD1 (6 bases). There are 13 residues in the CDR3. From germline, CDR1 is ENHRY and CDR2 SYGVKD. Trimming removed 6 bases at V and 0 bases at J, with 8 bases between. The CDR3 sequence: CAIRAGVNTEAFF. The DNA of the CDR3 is TGTGCCATCAGGGCAGGGGTGAACACTGAAGCTTTCTTT.

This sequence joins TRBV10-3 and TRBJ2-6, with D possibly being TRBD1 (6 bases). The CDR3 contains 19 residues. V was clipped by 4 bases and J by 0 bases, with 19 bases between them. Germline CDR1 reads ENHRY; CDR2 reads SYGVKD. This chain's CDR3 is CAISVRTGQASSGANVLTF. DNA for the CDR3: TGTGCCATCAGTGTACGCACGGGACAAGCATCCTCTGGGGCCAACGTCCTGACTTTC.

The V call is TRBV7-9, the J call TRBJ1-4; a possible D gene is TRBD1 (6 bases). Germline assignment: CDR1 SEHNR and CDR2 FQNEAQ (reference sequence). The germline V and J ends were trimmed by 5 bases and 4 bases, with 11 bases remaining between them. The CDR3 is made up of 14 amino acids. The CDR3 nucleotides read TGTGCCAGCAGCCCGACAGGAATTAATGAAAAACTGTTTTTT. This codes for CASSPTGINEKLFF.

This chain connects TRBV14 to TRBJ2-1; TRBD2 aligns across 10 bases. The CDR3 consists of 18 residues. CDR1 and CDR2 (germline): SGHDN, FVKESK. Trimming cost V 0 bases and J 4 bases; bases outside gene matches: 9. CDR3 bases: TGTGCCAGCAGCCAAGATACGTGGACTAGCGGACTTTACAATGAGCAGTTCTTC. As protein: CASSQDTWTSGLYNEQFF.

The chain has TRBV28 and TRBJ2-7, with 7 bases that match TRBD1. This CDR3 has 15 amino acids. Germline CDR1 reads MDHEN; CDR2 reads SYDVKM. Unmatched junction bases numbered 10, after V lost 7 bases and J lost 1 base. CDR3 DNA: TGTGCCAGCACGGATAGACAGGGCGGGTCCTACGAGCAGTACTTC. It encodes CASTDRQGGSYEQYF.

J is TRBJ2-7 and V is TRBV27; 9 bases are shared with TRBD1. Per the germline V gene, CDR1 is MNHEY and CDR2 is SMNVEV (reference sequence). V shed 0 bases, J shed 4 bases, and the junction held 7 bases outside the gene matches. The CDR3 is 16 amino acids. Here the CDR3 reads CASSLSWRDRAYEQYF. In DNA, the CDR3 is TGTGCCAGCAGTTTATCGTGGCGGGACAGGGCATACGAGCAGTACTTC.

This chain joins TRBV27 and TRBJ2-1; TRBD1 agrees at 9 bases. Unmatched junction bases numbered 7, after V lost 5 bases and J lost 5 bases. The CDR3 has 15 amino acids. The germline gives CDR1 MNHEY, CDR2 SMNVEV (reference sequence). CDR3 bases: TGTGCCAGCAGTCCGGGGACAGGGTCGAACAATGAGCAGTTCTTC. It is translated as CASSPGTGSNNEQFF.

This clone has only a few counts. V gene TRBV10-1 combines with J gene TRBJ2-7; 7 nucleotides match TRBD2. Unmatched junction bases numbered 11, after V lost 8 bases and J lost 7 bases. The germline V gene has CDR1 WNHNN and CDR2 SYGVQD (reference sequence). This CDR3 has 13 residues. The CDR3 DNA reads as TGCGCCAGCTCGGGGGGAGATCTTCGGGAGCAGTACTTC. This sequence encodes CASSGGDLREQYF.

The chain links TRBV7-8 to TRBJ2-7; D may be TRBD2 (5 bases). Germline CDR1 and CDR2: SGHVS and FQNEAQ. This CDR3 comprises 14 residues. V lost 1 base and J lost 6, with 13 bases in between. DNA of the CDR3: TGTGCCAGCAGCTTAGTAGAGAGAGGGAGCGAGCAGTACTTC. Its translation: CASSLVERGSEQYF.

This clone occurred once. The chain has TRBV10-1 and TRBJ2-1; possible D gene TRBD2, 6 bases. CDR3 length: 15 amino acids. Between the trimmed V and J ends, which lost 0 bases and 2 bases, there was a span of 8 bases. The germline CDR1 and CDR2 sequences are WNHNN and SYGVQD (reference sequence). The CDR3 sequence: CASSESGGAYNEQFF. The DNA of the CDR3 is TGCGCCAGCAGTGAGTCGGGGGGAGCCTACAATGAGCAGTTCTTC.

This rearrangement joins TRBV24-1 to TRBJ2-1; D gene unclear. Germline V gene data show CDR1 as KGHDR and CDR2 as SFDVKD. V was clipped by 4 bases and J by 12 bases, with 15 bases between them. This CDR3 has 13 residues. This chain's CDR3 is CATSDRPGRGQFF. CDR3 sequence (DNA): TGTGCCACCAGTGACCGACCCGGCAGAGGGCAGTTCTTC.